This T cell receptor beta chain was identified during a study of T cell responses to AZD1222 COVID-19 vaccine. Study-level results: Donors were mostly white British, more females; clonal diversity possibly underestimated. Among AZD1222 vaccinees, only five to seven were seropositive at baseline. Sampling captured repertoires only after the peak T cell response. Compared with day 0, the breadth and depth of the Spike-specific TCR repertoire rose significantly after two doses of AZD1222.

As regards this clone: No antigen is known for it.

This CDR3 comprises 15 residues. V was pared by 6 bases and J by 2 bases, with 14 bases between. The germline V gene encodes CDR1 MNHEY and CDR2 SVGAGI. The assay was immunoSEQ multiplex PCR, and TCRdb's table has in-frame clones only and misses some. The table records fewer than 150,000 clones, approximately 94% of them present only once. Here the sequenced sample was peripheral blood, taken 28 days after the second AZD1222 dose. The chain uses TRBV6-5 and TRBJ1-5; D is undetermined. The sequence was obtained from an adult who received the AZD1222 COVID-19 vaccine. CDR3 protein: CASSPGVGGNQPQHF. The CDR3 DNA sequence: TGTGCCAGCAGCCCCGGGGTCGGGGGCAATCAGCCCCAGCATTTT.